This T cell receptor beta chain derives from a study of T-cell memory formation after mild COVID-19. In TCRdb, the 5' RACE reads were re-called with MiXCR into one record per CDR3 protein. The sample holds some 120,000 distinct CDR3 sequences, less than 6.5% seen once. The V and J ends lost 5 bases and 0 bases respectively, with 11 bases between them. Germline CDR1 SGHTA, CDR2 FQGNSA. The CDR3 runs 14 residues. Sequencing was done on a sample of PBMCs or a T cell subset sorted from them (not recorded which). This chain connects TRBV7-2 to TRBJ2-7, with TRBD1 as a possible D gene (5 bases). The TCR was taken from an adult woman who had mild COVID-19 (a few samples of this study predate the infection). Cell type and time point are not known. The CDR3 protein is CASSLRATSYEQYF. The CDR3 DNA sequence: TGTGCCAGCAGCCTCAGGGCGACCTCCTACGAGCAGTACTTC.